These T cell receptor beta chains were read from a single sample in a study of blood T cell repertoires in COVID-19. TCRdb's table, derived via immunoSEQ multiplex PCR, lists solely in-frame clones and lacks some. The table lists roughly 81,000 clones, around 85% of them singletons, with approximately 3% in the top ten. What was sequenced was peripheral blood. These receptor sequences come from a woman aged 80 or over with COVID-19, enrolled during active disease. The CDR3 runs from the conserved cysteine through the conserved F or W. D genes are given only for firm matches.

J gene: TRBJ2-2
V gene: TRBV10-3
D gene: -
CDR3 protein: CAITGYTGELFF

J gene: TRBJ1-1
V gene: TRBV7-2
D gene: TRBD1
CDR3 protein: CASSLRQGVTEAFF

J gene: TRBJ1-2
V gene: TRBV19
D gene: -
CDR3 protein: CASLRGASYTF

J gene: TRBJ2-5
V gene: TRBV3-1/TRBV3-2
D gene: TRBD2
CDR3 protein: CASTTGQRGAQYF

J gene: TRBJ1-4
V gene: TRBV3-1/TRBV3-2
D gene: TRBD1
CDR3 protein: CASSQGGGRGQNEKLFF

J gene: TRBJ2-1
V gene: TRBV7-3
D gene: -
CDR3 protein: CASSLGGALSYNEQFF

J gene: TRBJ1-5
V gene: TRBV7-2
D gene: -
CDR3 protein: CASSPLARGPQHF

J gene: TRBJ2-7
V gene: TRBV9
D gene: TRBD2
CDR3 protein: CASSDGLAGYEQYF

J gene: TRBJ2-5
V gene: TRBV5-5
D gene: -
CDR3 protein: CASSLVPGGETQYF

J gene: TRBJ2-1
V gene: TRBV2
D gene: -
CDR3 protein: CASSGWRRGSYNEQFF

J gene: TRBJ2-3
V gene: TRBV3-1/TRBV3-2
D gene: TRBD1
CDR3 protein: CASTKTGDSTDTQYF

J gene: TRBJ2-3
V gene: TRBV7-2
D gene: -
CDR3 protein: CASSPKPGDTQYF

J gene: TRBJ1-3
V gene: TRBV5-5
D gene: -
CDR3 protein: CASSLSGGTGNTIYF

J gene: TRBJ1-2
V gene: TRBV19
D gene: TRBD1
CDR3 protein: CASSMGTGSVDGYTF

J gene: TRBJ2-7
V gene: TRBV5-1
D gene: -
CDR3 protein: CASSLGTYDYEQYF

J gene: TRBJ1-5
V gene: TRBV30
D gene: -
CDR3 protein: CAWSQGQLDQPQHF